The clone carrying this T cell receptor beta chain occurred many times. The antigen is unknown. The record originates from a study of T cells after yellow fever vaccination. In the study overall: Fractions of limited cellularity were prepared by means of SMART-Seq v4 Ultra Low Input.

This CDR3 is built from 16 residues. The ends lost 4 bases at V and 2 bases at J; junction bases unmatched: 9. Study findings and constraints: The secondary T-cell response peaked on day 5, not day 15, but was weaker. At about 97% for CD4 and just over 85% for CD8, most primary-vaccination clones showed up again after the booster.

A process of 5'RACE template switching, which added a universal primer site and UMIs, was used to make TCR cDNA. Using its own MiXCR run on the 5' RACE reads, TCRdb lists one record per CDR3 protein. The table shows about 550,000 distinct CDR3 sequences, with about 19% occurring only once. The chain is built from TRBV12-3 or TRBV12-4 and TRBJ2-3, with TRBD1 identical over 7 bases. The clonotype was recovered from a man aged 30 to 39 who received the YFV17D yellow fever vaccine. Sequences were derived from PBMCs, sampled 15 days after the yellow fever booster vaccination. This CDR3 is CASSSGGGQATDTQYF. In nucleotides, the CDR3 is TGTGCCAGCAGTTCTGGTGGTGGACAGGCCACAGATACGCAGTATTTT.